This T cell receptor beta chain derives from a study of OX40 agonist ivuxolimab in advanced cancers. General notes on the study: The costimulatory receptor OX40 (CD134) was targeted by ivuxolimab, a fully human IgG2 agonistic monoclonal antibody. Intravenous ivuxolimab was administered to patients every 2 weeks at six dose levels: 0.01, 0.1, 0.3, 1.5, 3 and 10 mg/kg. Among the roughly 54 dose-escalation patients, about 20 had hepatocellular carcinoma, 15 or so melanoma, 9 renal cell carcinoma and 9 head and neck cancer. A male proportion of around 81% and a mean age of roughly 55 years, ranging from 23 to 79, were recorded for the dose-escalation cohort. Prior anti-PD-1, anti-PD-L1 or anti-CTLA-4 therapy was permitted, and less than 45% of dose-escalation patients had received checkpoint inhibitors. Partial responses occurred in three dose-escalation patients, of whom one had hepatocellular carcinoma and two had cutaneous melanoma. The purpose of peripheral TCRbeta sequencing was to test whether ivuxolimab changed TCR sequence diversity and led to clonal T-cell expansion. The paper describes the monotherapy dose-escalation part (N ≈ 50 patients) of the phase I trial of ivuxolimab.

Spanning cysteine to phenylalanine, the CDR3 consists of 13 amino acids. Here the CDR3 DNA is all that survives: 39 bases in frame from base 1. V gives up 3 bases and J gives up 2 bases, and the segment between their germline ends measures 8 bases. Looking up the germline V gene yields CDR1 SGDLS and CDR2 YYNGEE. Genomic DNA was extracted from sorted cells for sequencing of the TCRbeta CDR3 region. TCRbeta CDR3 regions were sequenced using the immunoSEQ Assay. TCRdb's version of the immuneACCESS table is confined to in-frame rearrangements and falls short of the full clone set. An unresolved V gene accounts for under half of the shortfall where checked; the remainder is of unknown origin. The sample includes 10,000 to 15,000 clones, with about three quarters observed a single time. Together, the top ten hold around 15% of the sample. As to this clone: The specificity of this receptor is unknown. There are no base qualities to consult, and no much larger clone falls within one base.

The trial excluded patients who had a history of autoimmune disease or were on systemic immunosuppression. Peripheral blood for TCR sequencing was drawn from every dose cohort at baseline, at cycle 4 day 1 and at cycle 7 day 1. Samples were obtained from an open-label, multicenter, first-in-human phase I dose-escalation trial of ivuxolimab. Adults with locally advanced or metastatic melanoma, renal cell, hepatocellular, or head and neck squamous cell carcinoma were enrolled in the trial. Before TCR sequencing, CD4+ and CD8+ T cells were separately sorted from peripheral blood. Study-wide findings and limitations: Low levels of normalized T-cell clonal expansion were also seen in some patients who did not respond. The antigen specificity of the peripheral T cells that underwent clonal expansion was not determined. On average, CD8+ T cells showed more expanded clones than CD4+ T cells after ivuxolimab. At doses from 0.1 to 3.0 mg/kg, clonal expansion was seen in both CD4+ and CD8+ blood T cells between baseline and week 6. Partial responders in the 0.1-3.0 mg/kg groups had among the lowest normalized peripheral clonal expansion, especially among CD8+ T cells.

This specimen consisted of CD4+ or CD8+ T cells sorted from blood, obtained in a trial of the OX40 agonist ivuxolimab. This receptor was taken from an adult with an advanced solid tumor such as melanoma, head and neck, liver or kidney cancer. Recombination linked TRBV9 to TRBJ2-5, and perhaps TRBD2 as D gene, on 5 matching bases. The CDR3 corresponds to CASSDRDQETQYF. DNA sequence: TGTGCCAGCAGCGACCGGGATCAAGAGACCCAGTACTTC.